This T cell receptor beta chain was observed in a study of T cells in Graves' hyperthyroidism and ophthalmopathy. Patients having uncontrolled infection, another autoimmune disease, pregnancy or lactation were not included. TCR beta CDR3 region amplification was performed from RNA transcripts. RT-PCR in the first round (using the HTBI primer set) targeted the TCR CDR3. TCRdb passed the multiplex PCR reads through MiXCR, listing each CDR3 protein once. The table shows approximately 640,000 distinct CDR3 sequences, with 15% to 20% occurring only once. This clonotype was counted many times. The sequenced material came from blood. This clonotype was obtained from a woman in her twenties or thirties with Graves' hyperthyroidism.

In DNA form, the CDR3 reads TGTGCCAGCAGTGAAACTACAGGGGGACAGCCCCAGCATTTT. Its translation: CASSETTGGQPQHF. The rearrangement uses TRBV6-4 and TRBJ1-5; 8 positions agree with TRBD1. Per germline, CDR1 MRHNA and CDR2 SNTAGT. J lost 7 bases, V lost 3 bases, and 5 bases had no gene match. The CDR3 loop spans 14 amino acids.